These 10 T cell receptor beta chains came from one sample sequenced in a study of cytomegalovirus exposure and HLA in healthy donors. PCR used 60 Vbeta primers and 13 Jbeta primers. Assay used: immunoSEQ multiplex PCR; TCRdb lists only in-frame clones, some missing. In the table there are around 150,000 clones, approximately 79% of which are singletons. Sequencing was performed on PBMCs. The source of these receptors is a male donor in good health and CMV-seronegative.

The chain combines TRBV7-8 with TRBJ1-6, with TRBD1 as a possible D gene (6 bases). Germline V gene data show CDR1 as SGHVS and CDR2 as FQNEAQ. The CDR3 has 18 residues. The germline V and J ends were trimmed by 5 bases and 0 bases, with 17 bases remaining between them. The CDR3 reads CASSPRGQLSSYNSPLHF. CDR3 bases: TGTGCCAGCAGCCCCCGCGGACAGCTGAGCTCCTATAATTCACCCCTCCACTTT.

As concerns this clone: A junction boundary mismatches the germline segment, possibly from a read error. The chain has TRBV29-1 and TRBJ2-7; 7 bases line up with TRBD1. The germline V gene has CDR1 SQVTM and CDR2 ANQGSEA. The length of the CDR3 is 12 residues. CDR3 DNA sequence: TGCGGCGTAAGACAGGGTCCCTACGAGCAGTACTTC. Translating it yields CGVRQGPYEQYF.

The gene calls are TRBV5-4 and TRBJ2-7; D is perhaps TRBD2 (6 bases). V dropped 9 bases and J dropped 7 bases, with 17 bases sitting between them. The CDR3 runs to 12 residues. Germline lookup yields CDR1 SGHNT and CDR2 YYREEE (reference sequence). CDR3 nucleotide sequence: TGTGCCACCAACTGGGACTTTAAAGAGCAGTACTTC. Its translation is CATNWDFKEQYF.

The chain has TRBV6-6 and TRBJ2-7, with 10 bases lining up with TRBD2. Germline CDR1 is MNHNY and CDR2 is SVGAGI (reference sequence). The CDR3 is 16 residues long. V dropped 7 bases and J dropped 3; count of bases not matched to a gene: 12. CDR3 sequence reads: CASNQGVAGGFYEQYF. DNA of the CDR3: TGTGCCAGCAATCAGGGGGTAGCGGGGGGCTTCTACGAGCAGTACTTC.

Worth noting for this clone: A junction boundary mismatches the germline segment, possibly from a read error. The chain recombines TRBV11-3 with TRBJ1-5; the D is unclear. Germline values: CDR1 SGHNT, CDR2 YENEEA. The CDR3 is 13 residues long. CDR3 region: CASSLDTNQPQHF. The CDR3 nucleotides read TGTGCCAGCAGCCTAGACACAAATCAGCCCCAGCATTTT.

The J gene is TRBJ1-1, the V gene TRBV6-4; D gene uncertain. The V gene lost 4 bases and the J gene lost 2 bases, with 11 bases spanning the gap. CDR1 and CDR2 (germline): MRHNA, SNTAGT. This CDR3 has 14 residues. CDR3 in amino acids: CASSAEDSNTEAFF. The CDR3 DNA reads as TGTGCCAGCAGTGCCGAGGATTCAAACACTGAAGCTTTCTTT.

The V and J genes are TRBV5-4 and TRBJ2-5, with D maybe TRBD2 (6 bases). The CDR3 runs 14 residues. Per the germline V gene, CDR1 is SGHNT and CDR2 is YYREEE (reference sequence). V was shortened by 3 bases and J by 2 bases, with 11 bases between the two germline ends. CDR3 loop: CASSSGLTQETQYF. The CDR3 bases are TGTGCCAGCAGCTCGGGACTTACACAAGAGACCCAGTACTTC.

V is TRBV5-1 and J is TRBJ1-3, with 7 bases that match TRBD1. The ends lost 4 bases at V and 2 bases at J; junction bases unmatched: 3. The CDR3 extends over 14 amino acids. Germline lookup yields CDR1 SGHRS and CDR2 YFSETQ. CDR3 sequence reads: CASSRDRAGNTIYF. For the CDR3, the DNA is TGCGCCAGCAGCAGAGACAGGGCTGGAAACACCATATATTTT. The variable domain in full, completed from reference TRBV5-1 and TRBJ1-3, reads KAGVTQTPRYLIKTRGQQVTLSCSPISGHRSVSWYQQTPGQGLQFLFEYFSETQRNKGNFPGRFSGRQFSNSRSEMNVSTLELGDSALYLCASSRDRAGNTIYFGEGSWLTVV.

A few counts support this clone. The J gene is TRBJ1-1, the V gene TRBV6-6; possibly TRBD1 for D (6 bases). Germline-derived CDR1 and CDR2 are MNHNY and SVGAGI (reference sequence). V was cut by 5 bases and J by 3 bases, with 10 bases left in between. This CDR3 is built from 13 residues. The CDR3 DNA sequence: TGTGCCAGCAGTGACACAGGGTACACTGAAGCTTTCTTT. It is translated as CASSDTGYTEAFF.

There are a few counts of this clone. This sequence joins TRBV11-2 and TRBJ1-2, with a weak D call TRBD1 (5 bases). CDR3 size: 14 residues. V dropped 0 bases and J dropped 6 bases, with 11 bases sitting between them. The germline gives CDR1 SGHAT, CDR2 FQNNGV. In nucleotides, the CDR3 is TGTGCCAGCAGCTTAGAATGGGGGGGGGATGGCTACACCTTC. Translating it yields CASSLEWGGDGYTF.